This TCR beta chain was identified in a study of blood T cell repertoires in COVID-19. Study-wide context: Sites across the United States, Italy and Spain contributed samples from acute and convalescent COVID-19. T cells, B-cell-depleted T cells, or PBMCs provided the cDNA or gDNA that served as material.

Trimming took off 1 base at V and 5 bases at J, with 14 bases between the two ends. The germline V gene encodes CDR1 MGHDK and CDR2 SYGVNS. The CDR3 spans 15 residues. Per the authors' pipeline: Counts of nucleated cells, estimated from reference gene primer amplification, were obtained. Clones were sequenced by immunoSEQ multiplex PCR, and TCRdb holds only the in-frame ones, with some missing. The V and J calls and the clone size are those of that table, but D and trimming were determined from the DNA. Among 150,000 to 200,000 clones listed, around nine tenths were seen once. Specimen: peripheral blood. V usage is TRBV25-1 and J usage is TRBJ1-1, with D unclear. The sequence was collected from a woman aged 18 to 35 who had recovered from COVID-19. CDR3 loop: CASSELKDKETEAFF. CDR3 sequence (DNA): TGTGCCAGCAGTGAATTAAAGGATAAGGAGACTGAAGCTTTCTTT.